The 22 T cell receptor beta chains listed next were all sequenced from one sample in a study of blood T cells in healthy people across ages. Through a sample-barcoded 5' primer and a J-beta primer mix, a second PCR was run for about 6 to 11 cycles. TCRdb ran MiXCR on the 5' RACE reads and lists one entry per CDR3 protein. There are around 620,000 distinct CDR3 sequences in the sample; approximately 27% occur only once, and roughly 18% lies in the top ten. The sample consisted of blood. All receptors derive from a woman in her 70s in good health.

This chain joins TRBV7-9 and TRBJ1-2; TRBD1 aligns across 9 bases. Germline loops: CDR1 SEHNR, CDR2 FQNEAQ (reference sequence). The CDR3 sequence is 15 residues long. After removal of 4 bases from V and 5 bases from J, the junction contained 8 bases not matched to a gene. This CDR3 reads CASSYGTGMSYGYTF. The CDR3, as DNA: TGTGCCAGCAGCTACGGGACAGGGATGAGTTATGGCTACACCTTC. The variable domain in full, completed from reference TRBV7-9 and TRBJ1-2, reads DTGVSQNPRHKITKRGQNVTFRCDPISEHNRLYWYRQTLGQGPEFLTYFQNEAQLEKSRLLSDRFSAERPKGSFSTLEIQRTEQGDSAMYLCASSYGTGMSYGYTFGSGTRLTVV.

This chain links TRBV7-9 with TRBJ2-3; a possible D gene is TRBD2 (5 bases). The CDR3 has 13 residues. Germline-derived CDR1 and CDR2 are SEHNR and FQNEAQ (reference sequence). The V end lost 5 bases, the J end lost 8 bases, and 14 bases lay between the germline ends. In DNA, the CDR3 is TGTGCCAGCAGCGGCGGGTCCGCGGGTACGCAGTATTTT. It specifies CASSGGSAGTQYF.

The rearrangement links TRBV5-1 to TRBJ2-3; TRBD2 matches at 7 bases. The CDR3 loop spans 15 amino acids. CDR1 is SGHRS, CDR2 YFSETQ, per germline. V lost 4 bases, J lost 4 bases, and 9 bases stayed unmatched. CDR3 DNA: TGCGCCAGCAGCCTAACCGGGAGGAGGGCAGATACGCAGTATTTT. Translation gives CASSLTGRRADTQYF.

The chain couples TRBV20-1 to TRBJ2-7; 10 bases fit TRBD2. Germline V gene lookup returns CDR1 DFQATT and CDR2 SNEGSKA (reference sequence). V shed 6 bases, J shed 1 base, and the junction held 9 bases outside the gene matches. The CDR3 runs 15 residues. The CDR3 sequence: CSAGTSDSFSYEQYF. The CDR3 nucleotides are TGCAGTGCAGGGACTAGCGATTCCTTTTCCTACGAGCAGTACTTC.

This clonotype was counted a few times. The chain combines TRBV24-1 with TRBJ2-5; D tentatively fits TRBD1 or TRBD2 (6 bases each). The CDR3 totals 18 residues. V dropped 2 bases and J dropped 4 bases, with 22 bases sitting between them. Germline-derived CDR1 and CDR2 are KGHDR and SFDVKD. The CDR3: CATSDSASGAPGPETQYF. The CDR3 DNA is TGTGCCACCAGTGATTCAGCGTCGGGGGCCCCTGGTCCAGAGACCCAGTACTTC.

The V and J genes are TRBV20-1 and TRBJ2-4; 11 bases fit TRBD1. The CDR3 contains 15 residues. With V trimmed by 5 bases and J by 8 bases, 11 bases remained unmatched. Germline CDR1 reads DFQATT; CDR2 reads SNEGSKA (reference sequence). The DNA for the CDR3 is TGCAGTGCTCGCAACTTCCGGACAGGGGGCGACATTCAGTACTTC. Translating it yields CSARNFRTGGDIQYF.

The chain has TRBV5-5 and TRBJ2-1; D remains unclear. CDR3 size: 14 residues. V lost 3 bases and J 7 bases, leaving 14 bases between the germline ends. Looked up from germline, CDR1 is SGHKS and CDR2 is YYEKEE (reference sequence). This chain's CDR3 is CASSSVDLSNEQFF. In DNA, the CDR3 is TGTGCCAGCAGCTCCGTTGACCTTTCAAATGAGCAGTTCTTC. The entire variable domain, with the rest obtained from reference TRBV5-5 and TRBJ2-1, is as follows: DAGVTQSPTHLIKTRGQQVTLRCSPISGHKSVSWYQQVLGQGPQFIFQYYEKEERGRGNFPDRFSARQFPNYSSELNVNALLLGDSALYLCASSSVDLSNEQFFGPGTRLTVL.

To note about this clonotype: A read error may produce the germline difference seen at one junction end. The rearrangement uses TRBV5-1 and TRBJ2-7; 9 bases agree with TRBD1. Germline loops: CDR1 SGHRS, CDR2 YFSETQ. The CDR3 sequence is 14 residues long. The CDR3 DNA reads TGCGCCAGCGGCTTCGGGACAGGGAAGAACGAGCAGTACTTC. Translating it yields CASGFGTGKNEQYF.

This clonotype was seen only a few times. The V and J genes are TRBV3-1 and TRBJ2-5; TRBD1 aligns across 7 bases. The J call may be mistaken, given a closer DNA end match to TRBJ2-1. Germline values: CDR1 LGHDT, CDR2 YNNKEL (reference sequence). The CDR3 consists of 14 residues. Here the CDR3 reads CASSQLDRVNEQFF. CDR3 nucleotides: TGTGCCAGCAGCCAACTCGACAGGGTGAATGAGCAGTTCTTC.

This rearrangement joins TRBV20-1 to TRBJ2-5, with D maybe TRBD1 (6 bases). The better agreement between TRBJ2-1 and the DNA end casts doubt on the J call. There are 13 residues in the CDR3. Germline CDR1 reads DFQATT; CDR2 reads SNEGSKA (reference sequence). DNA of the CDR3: TGCAGTGCTAGAAACTACAGGGTGAATGAGCAGTTCTTC. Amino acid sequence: CSARNYRVNEQFF.

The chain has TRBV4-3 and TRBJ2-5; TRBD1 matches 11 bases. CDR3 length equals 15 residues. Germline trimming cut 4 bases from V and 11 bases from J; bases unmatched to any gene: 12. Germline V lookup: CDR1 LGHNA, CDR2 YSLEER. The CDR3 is CASSRGGQGAREQYF. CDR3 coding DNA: TGCGCCAGCAGCCGTGGCGGACAGGGGGCTCGGGAGCAGTACTTC.

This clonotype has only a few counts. DNA for the CDR3: TGTGCCAGCAGTTTAGGGCCCACACAGTACAATGAGCAGTTCTTC. Its translation: CASSLGPTQYNEQFF. The chain links TRBV12-3 or TRBV12-4 to TRBJ2-1; D ambiguous. Trimming cost V 1 base and J 4 bases, with 11 bases left between them. The CDR3 spans 15 residues.

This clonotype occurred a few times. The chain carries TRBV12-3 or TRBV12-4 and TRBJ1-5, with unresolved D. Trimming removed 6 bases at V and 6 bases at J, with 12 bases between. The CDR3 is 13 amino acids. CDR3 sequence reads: CASSPRGSQPQHF. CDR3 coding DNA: TGTGCCAGCAGCCCGCGAGGCAGTCAGCCCCAGCATTTT.

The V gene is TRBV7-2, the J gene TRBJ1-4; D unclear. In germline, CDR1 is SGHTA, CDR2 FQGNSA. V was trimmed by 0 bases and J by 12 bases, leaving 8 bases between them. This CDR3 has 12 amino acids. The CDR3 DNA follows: TGTGCCAGCAGCTTAGCCTCGAGGGAACTGTTTTTT. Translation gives CASSLASRELFF.

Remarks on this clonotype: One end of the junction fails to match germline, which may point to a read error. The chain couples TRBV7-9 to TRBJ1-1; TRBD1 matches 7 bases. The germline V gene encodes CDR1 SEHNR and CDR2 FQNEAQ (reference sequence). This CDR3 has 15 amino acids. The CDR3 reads CASSRRDSGATEASF. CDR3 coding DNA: TGTGCCAGCAGCCGGAGGGACAGCGGGGCCACTGAAGCTTCCTTT.

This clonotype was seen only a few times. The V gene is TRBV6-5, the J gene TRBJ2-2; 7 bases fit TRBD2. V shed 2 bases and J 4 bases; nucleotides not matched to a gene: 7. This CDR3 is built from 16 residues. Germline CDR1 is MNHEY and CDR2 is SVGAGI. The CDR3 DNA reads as TGTGCCAGCAGTTACCCGAGGGTAGCGGGCACCGGGGAGCTGTTTTTT. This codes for CASSYPRVAGTGELFF.

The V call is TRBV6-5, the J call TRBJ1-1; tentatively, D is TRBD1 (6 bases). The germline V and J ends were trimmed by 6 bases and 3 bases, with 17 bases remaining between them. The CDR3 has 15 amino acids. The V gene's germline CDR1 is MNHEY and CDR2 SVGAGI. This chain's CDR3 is CASSPLRGSDTEAFF. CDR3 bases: TGTGCCAGCAGCCCCCTAAGGGGGTCAGACACTGAAGCTTTCTTT.

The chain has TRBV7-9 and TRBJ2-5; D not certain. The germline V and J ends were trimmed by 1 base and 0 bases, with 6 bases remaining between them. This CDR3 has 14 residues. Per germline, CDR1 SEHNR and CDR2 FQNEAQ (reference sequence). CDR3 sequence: CASSLDTNQETQYF. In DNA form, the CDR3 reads TGTGCCAGCAGCTTAGATACCAACCAAGAGACCCAGTACTTC. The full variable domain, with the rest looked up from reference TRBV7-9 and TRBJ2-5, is DTGVSQNPRHKITKRGQNVTFRCDPISEHNRLYWYRQTLGQGPEFLTYFQNEAQLEKSRLLSDRFSAERPKGSFSTLEIQRTEQGDSAMYLCASSLDTNQETQYFGPGTRLLVL.

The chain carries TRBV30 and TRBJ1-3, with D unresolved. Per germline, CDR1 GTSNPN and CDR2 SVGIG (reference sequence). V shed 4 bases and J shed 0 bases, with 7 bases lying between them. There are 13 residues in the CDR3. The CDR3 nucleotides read TGTGCCTGGACCACCGTCTCTGGAAACACCATATATTTT. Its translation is CAWTTVSGNTIYF.

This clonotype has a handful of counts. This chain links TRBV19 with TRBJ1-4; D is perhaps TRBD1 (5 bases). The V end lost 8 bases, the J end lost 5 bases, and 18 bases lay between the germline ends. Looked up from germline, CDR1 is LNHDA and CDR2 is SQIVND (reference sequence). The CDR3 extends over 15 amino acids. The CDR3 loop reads CASRPGTARNEKLFF. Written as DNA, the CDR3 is TGTGCCAGTCGCCCAGGGACGGCGAGGAATGAAAAACTGTTTTTT.

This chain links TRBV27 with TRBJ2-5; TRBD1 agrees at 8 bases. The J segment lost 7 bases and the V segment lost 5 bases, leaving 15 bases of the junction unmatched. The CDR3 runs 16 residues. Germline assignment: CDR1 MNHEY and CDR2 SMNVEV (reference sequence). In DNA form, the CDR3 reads TGTGCCAGCAGTGAATTAGGACAGGGCCCCTTCGGGACCCAGTACTTC. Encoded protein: CASSELGQGPFGTQYF.

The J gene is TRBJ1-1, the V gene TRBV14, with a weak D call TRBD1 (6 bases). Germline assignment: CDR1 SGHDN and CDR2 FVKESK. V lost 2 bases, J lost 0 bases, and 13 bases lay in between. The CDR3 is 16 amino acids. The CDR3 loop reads CASSQFAGALNTEAFF. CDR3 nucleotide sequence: TGTGCCAGCAGCCAATTCGCAGGGGCCCTGAACACTGAAGCTTTCTTT.